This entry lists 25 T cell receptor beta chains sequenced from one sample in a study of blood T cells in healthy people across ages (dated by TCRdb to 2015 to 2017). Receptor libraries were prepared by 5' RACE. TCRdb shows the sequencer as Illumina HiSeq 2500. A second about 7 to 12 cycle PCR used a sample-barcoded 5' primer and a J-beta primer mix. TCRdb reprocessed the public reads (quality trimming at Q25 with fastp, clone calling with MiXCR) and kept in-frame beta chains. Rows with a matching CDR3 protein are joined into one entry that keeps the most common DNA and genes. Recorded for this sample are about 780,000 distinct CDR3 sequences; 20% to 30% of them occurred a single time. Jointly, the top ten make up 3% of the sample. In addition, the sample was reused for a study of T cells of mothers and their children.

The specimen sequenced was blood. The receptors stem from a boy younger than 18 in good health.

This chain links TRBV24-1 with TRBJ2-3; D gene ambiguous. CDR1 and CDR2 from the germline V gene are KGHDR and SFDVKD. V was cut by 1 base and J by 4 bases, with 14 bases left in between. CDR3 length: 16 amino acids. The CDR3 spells CATSDFPVRRPDTQYF. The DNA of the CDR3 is TGTGCCACCAGTGATTTCCCCGTCAGGCGCCCAGATACGCAGTATTTT.

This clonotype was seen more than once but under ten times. CDR3 residues: CASSPNRPHRGNTEAFF. In DNA, the CDR3 is TGCGCCAGCAGCCCTAACAGGCCGCACCGAGGAAACACTGAAGCTTTCTTT. The gene calls are TRBV4-1 and TRBJ1-1; possible D gene TRBD1, 5 bases. The CDR3 is made up of 17 amino acids. Trimming took 4 bases from V and 2 from J, leaving 20 bases between them. CDR1 is MGHRA, CDR2 YSYEKL, per germline.

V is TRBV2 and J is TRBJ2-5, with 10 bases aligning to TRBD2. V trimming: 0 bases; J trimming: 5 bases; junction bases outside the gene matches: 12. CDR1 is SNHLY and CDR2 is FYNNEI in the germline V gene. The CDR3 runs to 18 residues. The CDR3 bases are TGTGCCAGCAGTGAAGCGCTGTCTCCAGCGGGGGGGGTGGAGACCCAGTACTTC. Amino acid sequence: CASSEALSPAGGVETQYF.

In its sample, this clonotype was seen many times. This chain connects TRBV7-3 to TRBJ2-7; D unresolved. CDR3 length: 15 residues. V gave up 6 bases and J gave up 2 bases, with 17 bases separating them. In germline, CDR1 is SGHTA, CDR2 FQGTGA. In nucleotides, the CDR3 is TGTGCCAGCAGTCTCCGGGCCGATGAACCCTACGAGCAGTACTTC. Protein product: CASSLRADEPYEQYF.

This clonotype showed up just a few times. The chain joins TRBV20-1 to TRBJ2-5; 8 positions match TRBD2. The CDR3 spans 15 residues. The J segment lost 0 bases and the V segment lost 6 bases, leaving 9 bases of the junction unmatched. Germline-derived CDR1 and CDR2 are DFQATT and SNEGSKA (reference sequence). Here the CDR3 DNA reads TGCAGTGCGAGAACTAGCGGTTATTACCAAGAGACCCAGTACTTC. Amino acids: CSARTSGYYQETQYF.

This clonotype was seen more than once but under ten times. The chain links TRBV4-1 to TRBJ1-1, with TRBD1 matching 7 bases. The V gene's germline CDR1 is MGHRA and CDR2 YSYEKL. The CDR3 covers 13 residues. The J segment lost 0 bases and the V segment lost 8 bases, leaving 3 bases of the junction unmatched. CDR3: CASRDSMNTEAFF. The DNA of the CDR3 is TGCGCCAGCCGGGACAGCATGAACACTGAAGCTTTCTTT.

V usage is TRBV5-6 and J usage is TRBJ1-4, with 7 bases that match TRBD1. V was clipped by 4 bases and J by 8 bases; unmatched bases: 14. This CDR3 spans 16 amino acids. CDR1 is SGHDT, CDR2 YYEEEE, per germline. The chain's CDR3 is CASSVDRVGPPEKLFF. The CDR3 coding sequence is TGTGCCAGCAGCGTCGACAGGGTGGGACCTCCGGAAAAACTGTTTTTT.

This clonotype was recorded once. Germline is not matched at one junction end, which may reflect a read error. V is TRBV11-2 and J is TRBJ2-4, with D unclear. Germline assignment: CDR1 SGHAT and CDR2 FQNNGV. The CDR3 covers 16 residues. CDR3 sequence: CASSPWSPGLENVQYF. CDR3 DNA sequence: TGTGCCAGCAGCCCTTGGTCCCCCGGATTAGAAAACGTTCAGTACTTC.

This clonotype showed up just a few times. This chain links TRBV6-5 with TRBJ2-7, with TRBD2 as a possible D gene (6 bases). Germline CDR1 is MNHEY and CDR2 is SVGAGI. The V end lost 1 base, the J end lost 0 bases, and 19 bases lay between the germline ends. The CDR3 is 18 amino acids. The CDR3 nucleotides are TGTGCCAGCAGTTACTTTATGCTGGCGGGGTCATACTCCTACGAGCAGTACTTC. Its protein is CASSYFMLAGSYSYEQYF.

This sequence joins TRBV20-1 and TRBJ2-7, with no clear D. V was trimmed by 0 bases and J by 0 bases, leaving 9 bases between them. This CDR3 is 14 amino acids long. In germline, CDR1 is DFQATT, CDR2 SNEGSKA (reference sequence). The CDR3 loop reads CSARDIRSSYEQYF. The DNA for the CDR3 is TGCAGTGCTAGAGATATACGCAGCTCCTACGAGCAGTACTTC.

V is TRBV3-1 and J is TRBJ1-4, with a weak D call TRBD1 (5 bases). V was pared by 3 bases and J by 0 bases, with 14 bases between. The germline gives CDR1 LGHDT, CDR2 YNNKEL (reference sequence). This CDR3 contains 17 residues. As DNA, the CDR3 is TGTGCCAGCAGCCAGTGGGGGGGTAGACCAACTAATGAAAAACTGTTTTTT. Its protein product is CASSQWGGRPTNEKLFF.

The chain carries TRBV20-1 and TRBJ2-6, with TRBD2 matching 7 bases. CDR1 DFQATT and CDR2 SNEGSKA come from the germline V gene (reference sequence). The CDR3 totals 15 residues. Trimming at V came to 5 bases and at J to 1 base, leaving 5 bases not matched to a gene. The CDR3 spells CSAEAGNSGANVLTF. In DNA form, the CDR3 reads TGCAGTGCTGAAGCGGGAAATTCTGGGGCCAACGTCCTGACTTTC.

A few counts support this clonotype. CDR3 residues: CASRPSGGRNEQFF. The CDR3 DNA reads as TGCGCCAGCAGGCCTAGCGGGGGGCGTAATGAGCAGTTCTTC. The chain uses TRBV10-2 and TRBJ2-1, with TRBD2 matching over 11 bases. CDR3 size: 14 residues. The germline CDR1 and CDR2 sequences are WSHSY and SAAADI. V lost 6 bases and J lost 7; bases outside the gene matches: 5.

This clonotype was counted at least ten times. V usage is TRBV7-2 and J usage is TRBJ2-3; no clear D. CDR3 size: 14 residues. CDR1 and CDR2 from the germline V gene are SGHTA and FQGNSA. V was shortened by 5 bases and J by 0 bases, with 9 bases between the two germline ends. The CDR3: CASSPTTSTDTQYF. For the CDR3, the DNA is TGTGCCAGCAGCCCCACCACTAGCACAGATACGCAGTATTTT.

CDR3 in amino acids: CASNAGGTSGGTGELFF. In DNA, the CDR3 is TGTGCCAGCAACGCCGGAGGGACTAGCGGGGGTACCGGGGAGCTGTTTTTT. The V and J genes are TRBV5-4 and TRBJ2-2; the match to TRBD2 covers 14 bases. CDR1 is SGHNT and CDR2 is YYREEE in the germline V gene (reference sequence). The ends lost 6 bases at V and 5 bases at J; junction bases unmatched: 9. The CDR3 length is 17 residues. Full variable domain (outside the CDR3, taken from reference TRBV5-4 and TRBJ2-2): ETGVTQSPTHLIKTRGQQVTLRCSSQSGHNTVSWYQQALGQGPQFIFQYYREEENGRGNFPPRFSGLQFPNYSSELNVNALELDDSALYLCASNAGGTSGGTGELFFGEGSRLTVL.

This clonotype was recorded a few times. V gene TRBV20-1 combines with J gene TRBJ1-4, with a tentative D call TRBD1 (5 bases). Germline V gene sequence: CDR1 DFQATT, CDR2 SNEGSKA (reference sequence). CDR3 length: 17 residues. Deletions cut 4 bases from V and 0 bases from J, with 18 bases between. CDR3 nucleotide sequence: TGCAGTGCTAAGGGGAATCGACAGCAAACAACTAATGAAAAACTGTTTTTT. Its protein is CSAKGNRQQTTNEKLFF.

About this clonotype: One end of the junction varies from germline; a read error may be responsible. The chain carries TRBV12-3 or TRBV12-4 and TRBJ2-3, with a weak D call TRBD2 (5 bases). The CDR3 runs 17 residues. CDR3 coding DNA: TGTGCCAGCAGTTTAGCCCCGGGGAGTTATGGCACAGATACGGAGTATTTT. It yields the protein CASSLAPGSYGTDTEYF.

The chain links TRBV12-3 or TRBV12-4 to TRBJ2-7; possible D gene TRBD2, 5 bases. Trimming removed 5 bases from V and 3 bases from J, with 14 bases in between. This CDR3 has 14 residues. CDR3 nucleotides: TGTGCCAGCAGTCTACCGGGATCTCTCTACGAGCAGTACTTC. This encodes CASSLPGSLYEQYF.

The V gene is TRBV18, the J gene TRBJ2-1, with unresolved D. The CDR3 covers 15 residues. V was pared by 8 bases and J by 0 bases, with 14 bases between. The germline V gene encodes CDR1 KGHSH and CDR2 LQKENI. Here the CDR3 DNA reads TGTGCCAGCACTAAGTTGGCAAGCTCCTACAATGAGCAGTTCTTC. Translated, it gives CASTKLASSYNEQFF.

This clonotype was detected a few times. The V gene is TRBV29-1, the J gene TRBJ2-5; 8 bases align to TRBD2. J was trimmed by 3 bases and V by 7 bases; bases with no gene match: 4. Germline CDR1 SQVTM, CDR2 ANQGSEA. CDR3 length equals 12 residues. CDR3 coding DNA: TGCAGCGCCCGGGAGGGCAAAGAGACCCAGTACTTC. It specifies CSAREGKETQYF. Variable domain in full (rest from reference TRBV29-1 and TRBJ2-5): SAVISQKPSRDICQRGTSLTIQCQVDSQVTMMFWYRQQPGQSLTLIATANQGSEATYESGFVIDKFPISRPNLTFSTLTVSNMSPEDSSIYLCSAREGKETQYFGPGTRLLVL.

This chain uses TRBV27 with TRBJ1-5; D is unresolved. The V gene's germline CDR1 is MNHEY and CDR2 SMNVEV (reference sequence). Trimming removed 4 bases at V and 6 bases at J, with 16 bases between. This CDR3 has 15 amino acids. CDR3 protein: CASSSTRLRSQPQHF. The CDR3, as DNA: TGTGCCAGCAGTTCCACTCGTCTTCGAAGTCAGCCCCAGCATTTT.

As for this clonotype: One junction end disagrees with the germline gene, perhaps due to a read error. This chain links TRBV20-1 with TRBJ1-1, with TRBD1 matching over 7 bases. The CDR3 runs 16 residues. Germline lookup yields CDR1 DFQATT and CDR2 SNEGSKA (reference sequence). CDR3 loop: CSARNVRGPWDTEAFF. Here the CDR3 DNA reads TGTAGTGCTAGAAATGTGAGGGGGCCTTGGGACACTGAAGCTTTCTTT.

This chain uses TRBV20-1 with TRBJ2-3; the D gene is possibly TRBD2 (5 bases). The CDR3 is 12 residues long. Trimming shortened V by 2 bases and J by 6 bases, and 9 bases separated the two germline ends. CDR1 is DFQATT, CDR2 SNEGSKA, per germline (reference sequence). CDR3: CSARRERDTQYF. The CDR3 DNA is TGCAGTGCTAGAAGGGAGCGGGATACGCAGTATTTT.

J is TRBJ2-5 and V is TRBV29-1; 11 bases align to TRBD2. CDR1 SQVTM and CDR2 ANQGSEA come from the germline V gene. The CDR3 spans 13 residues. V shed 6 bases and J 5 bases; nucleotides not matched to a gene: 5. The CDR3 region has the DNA TGCAGCGTGGCGACTAGCGGGGAGGAGACCCAGTACTTC. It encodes CSVATSGEETQYF.

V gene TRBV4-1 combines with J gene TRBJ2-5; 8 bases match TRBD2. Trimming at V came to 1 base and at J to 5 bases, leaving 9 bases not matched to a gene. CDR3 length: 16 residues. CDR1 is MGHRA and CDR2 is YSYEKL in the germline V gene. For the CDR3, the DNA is TGCGCCAGCAGCCAAGCCTCGGGAGGGGCGCTGGAGACCCAGTACTTC. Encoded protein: CASSQASGGALETQYF.